These T cell receptor beta chains were read from a single sample in a study of T-cell memory formation after mild COVID-19. Each CDR3 protein gets one entry after TCRdb re-called the 5' RACE reads with MiXCR. The sample records about 410,000 distinct CDR3 sequences, roughly 18% being singletons. The sequenced sample was PBMCs or a T cell subset sorted from them (not recorded which). These receptors all stem from a man younger than 35 who had mild COVID-19 (a few samples of this study predate the infection). Cell type and time point are not known. The CDR3 runs from the conserved cysteine through the conserved F or W. The D gene is left open where the match is weak. Part of the rows lack a size; the others show once, few, many or a class for expanded clones.

V	D	length	size	J	DNA	CDR3
TRBV5-1	-	15	few	TRBJ2-3	TGCGCCAGCAGCTTGGTGGAGAGGGCCCCAGATACGCAGTATTTT	CASSLVERAPDTQYF
TRBV20-1	-	15	many	TRBJ2-5	TGCAGTGCTAGGGCCTCCGGGACAAGCCAAGAGACCCAGTACTTC	CSARASGTSQETQYF
TRBV12-3/TRBV12-4	-	12	-	TRBJ2-3	TGTGCCAGCAGTTTCCGCACAGATACGCAGTATTTT	CASSFRTDTQYF
TRBV7-2	-	14	-	TRBJ1-1	TGTGCCAGCAGCTTCCTCGGGACCAGAACTGAAGCTTTCTTT	CASSFLGTRTEAFF
TRBV6-2/TRBV6-3	-	15	-	TRBJ2-2	TGTGCCAGCAGTTCACCACCTAGAAACACCGGGGAGCTGTTTTTT	CASSSPPRNTGELFF
TRBV12-3/TRBV12-4	-	12	many	TRBJ2-5	TGTGCCAGCAGTTATGGGGCCCAGACCCAGTACTTC	CASSYGAQTQYF
TRBV7-9	-	14	few	TRBJ1-4	TGTGCCAGCACCTCGGGGGTAGTTAATGAAAAACTGTTTTTT	CASTSGVVNEKLFF
TRBV7-9	-	15	-	TRBJ1-2	TGTGCCAGCAGCTACAGGGCCACCGCTCTATATGGCTACACCTTC	CASSYRATALYGYTF
TRBV4-3	-	15	few	TRBJ1-1	TGCGCCAGCAGCCACGCCCGGGCCTGGGGCACTGAAGCTTTCTTT	CASSHARAWGTEAFF
TRBV19	-	14	many	TRBJ2-4	TGTGCCAGTAGTATAACGGGATCCAAAAACATTCAGTACTTC	CASSITGSKNIQYF
TRBV7-9	-	15	few	TRBJ2-2	TGTGCCAGCAGCTTAGTTGAGCTAGCGTCCGGGGAGCTGTTTTTT	CASSLVELASGELFF
TRBV27	-	11	-	TRBJ2-5	TGTGCCAGCAATCAGGGCGAGACCCAGTACTTC	CASNQGETQYF
TRBV7-8	-	14	few	TRBJ2-5	TGTGCCAGCAGCCCCGACGAGGCGTTGAAGACCCAGTACTTC	CASSPDEALKTQYF
TRBV4-1	TRBD1	16	-	TRBJ2-7	TGCGCCAGCAGCCCCGGGGTCCTGGACAGGGCCCACGAGCAGTACTTC	CASSPGVLDRAHEQYF
TRBV12-3/TRBV12-4	-	13	many	TRBJ2-2	TGTGCCAGCGGGCAAGCGAACACCGGGGAGCTGTTTTTT	CASGQANTGELFF
TRBV7-9	-	13	many	TRBJ1-6	TGTGCCAGCAGCTGGGGCAGTAATTCACCCCTCCACTTT	CASSWGSNSPLHF
TRBV5-1	TRBD1	16	few	TRBJ2-1	TGCGCCAGCACGGGTGGACAGGGGGCTGGTTACAATGAGCAGTTCTTC	CASTGGQGAGYNEQFF
TRBV6-6	-	13	-	TRBJ1-2	TGTGCCAGCAGTTTGGGGGTGACAGTCTCGTACACCTTC	CASSLGVTVSYTF
TRBV6-5	-	15	few	TRBJ1-2	TGTGCCAGCAGTTCGCCCTGGGCCCGTGGGTATGGCTACACCTTC	CASSSPWARGYGYTF
TRBV12-3/TRBV12-4	-	13	once	TRBJ2-7	TGTGCCAGCAGAACAGTGAGCTCCTACGAGCAGTACTTC	CASRTVSSYEQYF
TRBV7-2	-	14	few	TRBJ2-1	TGTGCCAGCAGCTTAGTCAGGGGGGGTAATGAGCAGTTCTTC	CASSLVRGGNEQFF
TRBV5-1	TRBD1	17	-	TRBJ2-6	TGCGCCAGCAGCGAGCCGGGACAGGACTCTGGGGCCAACGTCCTGACTTTC	CASSEPGQDSGANVLTF
TRBV12-3/TRBV12-4	-	16	-	TRBJ2-7	TGTGCCAGCATGCTCCGGGCAGGAAGAAATCTCTACGAGCAGTACTTC	CASMLRAGRNLYEQYF
TRBV28	TRBD1	15	many	TRBJ2-1	TGTGCCAGCAGTTTTATAGGTAACAGGGGAAATGAGCAGTTCTTC	CASSFIGNRGNEQFF
TRBV7-2	-	14	many	TRBJ2-5	TGTGCCAGCAGCTTACAGGGTGGTCGGGAGACCCAGTACTTC	CASSLQGGRETQYF
TRBV7-2	-	16	few	TRBJ2-7	TGTGCCAGCAGCTTAGCGGGCACCGCACCTCGAGGCGAGCAGTACTTC	CASSLAGTAPRGEQYF
TRBV12-3/TRBV12-4	-	15	few	TRBJ2-3	TGTGCCAGCAGTTTACAAGAGGCTAGCACAGATACGCAGTATTTT	CASSLQEASTDTQYF
TRBV7-7	TRBD2	15	many	TRBJ2-1	TGTGCCAGCAGCTCCGGACTAGCGGGGGGGAATGAGCAGTTCTTC	CASSSGLAGGNEQFF
TRBV14	-	14	few	TRBJ2-1	TGTGCCAGCAGCTCCAGGGATAACAACAATGAGCAGTTCTTC	CASSSRDNNNEQFF
TRBV7-2	TRBD1	15	few	TRBJ1-2	TGTGCCAGCAGCTCCCAGCCGGGACAGGGAAATGGCTACACCTTC	CASSSQPGQGNGYTF
TRBV6-5	-	14	-	TRBJ2-5	TGTGCCAGCAGTTACTCCAGCCACCAAGAGACCCAGTACTTC	CASSYSSHQETQYF
TRBV24-1	-	14	-	TRBJ2-2	TGTGCCACTGGGGAAGGATTGAACACCGGGGAGCTGTTTTTT	CATGEGLNTGELFF
TRBV7-8	-	14	-	TRBJ2-5	TGTGCCAGCAGCCCCCCCTATCCCCCAGAGACCCAGTACTTC	CASSPPYPPETQYF
TRBV7-2	TRBD2	15	few	TRBJ2-5	TGTGCCAGCAGCAGCGGGCCTAGCGGGGGGGTGACCCAGTACTTC	CASSSGPSGGVTQYF
TRBV7-9	-	13	few	TRBJ2-7	TGTGCCAGCAGCCTTCCGGGGGTAGACGAGCAGTACTTC	CASSLPGVDEQYF
TRBV5-4	TRBD2	17	few	TRBJ2-5	TGTGCCAGCAGCTTGGCCGGAGCGGGGGGGTACCAAGAGACCCAGTACTTC	CASSLAGAGGYQETQYF
TRBV24-1	TRBD1	14	-	TRBJ2-3	TGTGCCACCAGACGGGACAGTTTCACAGATACGCAGTATTTT	CATRRDSFTDTQYF
TRBV21-1	-	12	few	TRBJ1-5	TGTGCCAGCTCACTCAGGGTTCAGCCCCAGCATTTT	CASSLRVQPQHF
TRBV3-1	-	12	-	TRBJ1-1	TGTGCCAGCAGCCGAACAGGGAGTAAAGCTTTCTTT	CASSRTGSKAFF
TRBV20-1	TRBD2	12	few	TRBJ2-1	TGCAGTGCTGGGACTAGCCTGGATGAGCAGTTCTTC	CSAGTSLDEQFF
TRBV9	TRBD1	13	-	TRBJ1-6	TGTGCCAGCGCCGGGACAGTCCGATCACCCCTCCACTTT	CASAGTVRSPLHF
TRBV7-2	TRBD2	15	-	TRBJ2-5	TGTGCCAGCAGCTACACTAGCGGGGGGGCCTCCCCTCAGTACTTC	CASSYTSGGASPQYF
TRBV6-4	-	14	few	TRBJ2-3	TGTGCCAGCGCGGTGGAGGGCTTAACAGATACGCAGTATTTT	CASAVEGLTDTQYF
TRBV15	-	12	-	TRBJ1-5	TGTGCCACCCGGGGGCCGAATCAGCCCCAGCATTTT	CATRGPNQPQHF
TRBV20-1	-	14	few	TRBJ2-5	TGCAGTGCCTTCGGGTGGCCGGGCCAAGAGACCCAGTACTTC	CSAFGWPGQETQYF
TRBV19	TRBD2	13	once	TRBJ2-1	TGTGCCAGTAGCTTGGGAGGGTTCAACGTGCAGTTCTTC	CASSLGGFNVQFF
TRBV3-1	TRBD1	15	-	TRBJ1-6	TGTGCCAGCAGCCAATTGTGGACAGGGCGGTCACCCCTCCACTTT	CASSQLWTGRSPLHF
TRBV20-1	TRBD2	16	-	TRBJ2-1	TGCAGTGCCCGGATGGCGGGGGGGAGCTCCTACAATGAGCAGTTCTTC	CSARMAGGSSYNEQFF
TRBV5-1	TRBD2	16	-	TRBJ2-3	TGCGCCAGCAGCTTGGTACTAGCGACAACACAAGATACGCAGTATTTT	CASSLVLATTQDTQYF
TRBV7-8	TRBD1	16	few	TRBJ2-1	TGTGCCAGCGCACGTTCTGGGACAGGGGGCTTTGTTGAGCAGTTCTTC	CASARSGTGGFVEQFF
TRBV10-3	TRBD2	13	few	TRBJ2-1	TGTGCCACGGAGGGACTAGCTATCAATGAGCAGTTCTTC	CATEGLAINEQFF
TRBV20-1	TRBD1	16	few	TRBJ2-6	TGCAGTGCTAGGGTTACAGGGGGCTCTGGGGCCAACGTCCTGACTTTC	CSARVTGGSGANVLTF
TRBV7-9	TRBD2	15	medium-sized	TRBJ2-4	TGTGCCAGCAGCTTAGTGCAGCGGGGAAAAAACATTCAGTACTTC	CASSLVQRGKNIQYF
TRBV10-3	-	14	many	TRBJ2-2	TGTGCCATCAGTGAGTCGAGCAACACCGGGGAGCTGTTTTTT	CAISESSNTGELFF
TRBV20-1	-	13	few	TRBJ1-2	TGCAGTGCTAGTCCGGGCCTTGGGTATGGCTACACCTTC	CSASPGLGYGYTF
TRBV5-1	-	14	-	TRBJ2-1	TGCGCCACCAATCCCGGGACCGCGGGCGATGAGCAGTTCTTC	CATNPGTAGDEQFF
TRBV13	-	14	-	TRBJ2-4	TGTGCCAGCAAGCGTGGAGGACAGAAAAACATTCAGTACTTC	CASKRGGQKNIQYF
TRBV7-2	-	16	few	TRBJ2-3	TGTGCCAGCAGCGCACCGGGGGCCCATGACACAGATACGCAGTATTTT	CASSAPGAHDTDTQYF
TRBV5-1	-	14	-	TRBJ1-6	TGCGCCAGCAGCTTGGAGTTCGGGAATTCACCCCTCCACTTT	CASSLEFGNSPLHF